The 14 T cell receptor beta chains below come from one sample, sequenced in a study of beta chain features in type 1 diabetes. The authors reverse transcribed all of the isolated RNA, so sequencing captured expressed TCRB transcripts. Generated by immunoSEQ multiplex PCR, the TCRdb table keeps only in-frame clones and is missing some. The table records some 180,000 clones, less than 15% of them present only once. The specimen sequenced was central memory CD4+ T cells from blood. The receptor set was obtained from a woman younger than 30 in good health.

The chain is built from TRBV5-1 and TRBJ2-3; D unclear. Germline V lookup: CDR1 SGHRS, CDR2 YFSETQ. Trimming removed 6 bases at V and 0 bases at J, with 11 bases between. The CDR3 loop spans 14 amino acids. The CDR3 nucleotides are TGCGCCAGCACCATGACAACTAGCACAGATACGCAGTATTTT. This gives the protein CASTMTTSTDTQYF.

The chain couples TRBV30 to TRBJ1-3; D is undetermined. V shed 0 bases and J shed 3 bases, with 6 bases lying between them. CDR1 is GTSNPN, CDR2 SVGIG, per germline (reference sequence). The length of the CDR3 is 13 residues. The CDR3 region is CAWSVSDGNTIYF. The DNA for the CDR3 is TGTGCCTGGAGTGTAAGCGATGGAAACACCATATATTTT.

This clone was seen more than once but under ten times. CDR3 bases: TGCGCCAGCAGCGCCGGCGGGCTAGATACGCAGTATTTT. As protein: CASSAGGLDTQYF. V usage is TRBV5-1 and J usage is TRBJ2-3; TRBD2 is a possible D gene (5 bases). The CDR3 extends over 13 amino acids. In germline, CDR1 is SGHRS, CDR2 YFSETQ. Trimming removed 4 bases from V and 5 bases from J, with 11 bases in between.

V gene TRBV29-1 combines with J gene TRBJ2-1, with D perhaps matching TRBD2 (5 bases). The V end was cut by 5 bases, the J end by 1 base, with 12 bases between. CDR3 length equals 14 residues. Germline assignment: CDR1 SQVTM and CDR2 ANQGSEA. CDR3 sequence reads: CSVHSGLSYNEQFF. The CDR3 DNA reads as TGCAGCGTTCATTCCGGACTTTCCTACAATGAGCAGTTCTTC.

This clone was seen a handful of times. CDR3 coding DNA: TGCAGCGTTGAACCGCGAGGGCTGCGGACTGAAGCTTTCTTT. Its protein is CSVEPRGLRTEAFF. V usage is TRBV29-1 and J usage is TRBJ1-1; no firm D call. Germline assignment: CDR1 SQVTM and CDR2 ANQGSEA. This CDR3 is built from 14 residues. V was trimmed by 2 bases and J by 5 bases, leaving 15 bases between them.

CDR3 residues: CASSLFTALYGYTF. Here the CDR3 DNA reads TGTGCCAGCAGTTTATTTACAGCACTCTATGGCTACACCTTC. The chain uses TRBV28 and TRBJ1-2, with no clear D. CDR1 is MDHEN, CDR2 SYDVKM, per germline. This CDR3 is 14 amino acids long. The V and J ends lost 1 base and 4 bases respectively, with 10 bases between them.

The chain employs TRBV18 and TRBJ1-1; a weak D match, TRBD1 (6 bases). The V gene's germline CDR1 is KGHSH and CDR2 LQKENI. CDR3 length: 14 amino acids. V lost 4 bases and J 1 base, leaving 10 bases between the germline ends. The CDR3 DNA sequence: TGTGCCAGCTCACTGAACAGGGCGAACACTGAAGCTTTCTTT. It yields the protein CASSLNRANTEAFF.

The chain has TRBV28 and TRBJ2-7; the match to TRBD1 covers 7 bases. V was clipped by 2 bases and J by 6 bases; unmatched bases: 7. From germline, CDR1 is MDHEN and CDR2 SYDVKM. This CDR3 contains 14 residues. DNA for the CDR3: TGTGCCAGCAGTTTACAGGGGGTTCGGGGCGAGCAGTACTTC. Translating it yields CASSLQGVRGEQYF.

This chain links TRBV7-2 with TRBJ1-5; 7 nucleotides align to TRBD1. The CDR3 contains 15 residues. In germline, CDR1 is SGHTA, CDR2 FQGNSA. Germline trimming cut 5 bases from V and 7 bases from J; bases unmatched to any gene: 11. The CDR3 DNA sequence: TGTGCCAGCAGCCGTTTCGACAGGGAAGGGCAGCCCCAGCATTTT. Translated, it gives CASSRFDREGQPQHF.

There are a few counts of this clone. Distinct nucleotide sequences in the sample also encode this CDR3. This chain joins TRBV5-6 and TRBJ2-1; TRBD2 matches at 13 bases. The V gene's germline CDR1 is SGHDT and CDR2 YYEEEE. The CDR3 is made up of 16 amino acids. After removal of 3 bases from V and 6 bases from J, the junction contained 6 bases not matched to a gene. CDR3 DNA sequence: TGTGCCAGCAGCTCCGGACTAGCGGGAGTCTCCAATGAGCAGTTCTTC. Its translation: CASSSGLAGVSNEQFF.

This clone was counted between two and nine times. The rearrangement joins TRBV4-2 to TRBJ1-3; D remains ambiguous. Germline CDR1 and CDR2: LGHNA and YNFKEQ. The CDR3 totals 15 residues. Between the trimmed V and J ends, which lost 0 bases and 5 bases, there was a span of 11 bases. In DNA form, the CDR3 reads TGTGCCAGCAGCCAAGACCGGGTCACTAGAAACACCATATATTTT. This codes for CASSQDRVTRNTIYF.

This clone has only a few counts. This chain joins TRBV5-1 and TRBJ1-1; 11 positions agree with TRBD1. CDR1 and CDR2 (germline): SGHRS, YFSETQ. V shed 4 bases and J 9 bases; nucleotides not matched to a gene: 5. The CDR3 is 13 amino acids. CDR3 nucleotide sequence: TGCGCCAGCAGCCGAGGACAGGGGGCGCAAGCTTTCTTT. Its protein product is CASSRGQGAQAFF. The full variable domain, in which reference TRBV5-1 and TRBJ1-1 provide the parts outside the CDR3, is KAGVTQTPRYLIKTRGQQVTLSCSPISGHRSVSWYQQTPGQGLQFLFEYFSETQRNKGNFPGRFSGRQFSNSRSEMNVSTLELGDSALYLCASSRGQGAQAFFGQGTRLTVV.

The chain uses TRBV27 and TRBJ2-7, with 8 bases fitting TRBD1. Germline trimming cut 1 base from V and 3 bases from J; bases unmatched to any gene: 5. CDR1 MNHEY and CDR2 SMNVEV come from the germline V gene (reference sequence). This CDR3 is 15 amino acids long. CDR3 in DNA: TGTGCCAGCAGTTTATTAGGACAGGGAGGCTACGAGCAGTACTTC. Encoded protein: CASSLLGQGGYEQYF.

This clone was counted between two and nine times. In DNA form, the CDR3 reads TGTGCCAGTATGGGGGCAGAGACCTACGAGCAGTACTTC. It is translated as CASMGAETYEQYF. This chain links TRBV19 with TRBJ2-7, with TRBD1 as a possible D gene (6 bases). Trimming shortened V by 7 bases and J by 2 bases, and 12 bases separated the two germline ends. CDR1 and CDR2 from the germline V gene are LNHDA and SQIVND (reference sequence). The CDR3 is made up of 13 amino acids.